This TCR beta chain was recorded in a study of response to subunit inactivated influenza vaccine. Study outcomes and limitations: Only a handful of new T cells, the authors suggested, are recruited with each seasonal influenza vaccination.

To note about this clonotype: The antigen is not known.

A single record per CDR3 protein comes from TCRdb applying MiXCR to the RT-PCR reads. This table has about 500,000 distinct CDR3 sequences, approximately 15% appearing once. This CDR3 has 14 residues. Germline-derived CDR1 and CDR2 are MNHEY and SVGEGT. Deletions cut 10 bases from V and 3 bases from J, with 13 bases between. J is TRBJ2-6 and V is TRBV6-2 or TRBV6-3, with D possibly being TRBD2 (5 bases). This clonotype was obtained from a man between 50 and 70 years old who received an inactivated influenza vaccine. Source: CD4+ T cells sorted from PBMCs, taken less than 30 months after vaccination. The CDR3 nucleotides are TGTGCCACCGTGAGGGAACTTGGGGCCAACGTCCTGACTTTC. Its translation is CATVRELGANVLTF.